The 26 T cell receptor beta chains reported below all come from one sample, sequenced in a study of cytomegalovirus exposure and HLA in healthy donors. Method: immunoSEQ multiplex PCR; TCRdb's copy keeps in-frame clones and lacks some. Among some 130,000 clones listed, roughly four fifths were seen once. The sequenced sample consisted of PBMCs. The receptors stem from a man aged 30-40 years in good health and CMV-seropositive.

This chain joins TRBV27 and TRBJ1-1; D is uncertain. Trimming cost V 3 bases and J 0 bases, with 8 bases left between them. CDR1 is MNHEY and CDR2 is SMNVEV in the germline V gene (reference sequence). The CDR3 loop spans 14 amino acids. As DNA, the CDR3 is TGTGCCAGCAGTTTTGCGGCTATGAACACTGAAGCTTTCTTT. Translating it yields CASSFAAMNTEAFF.

The chain links TRBV25-1 to TRBJ2-5, with TRBD1 identical over 10 bases. CDR3 length equals 15 residues. J was trimmed by 5 bases and V by 5 bases; bases with no gene match: 8. In germline, CDR1 is MGHDK, CDR2 SYGVNS. In DNA, the CDR3 is TGTGCCAGCAGTTCAGACAGGGGGCCGGGGGAGACCCAGTACTTC. This gives the protein CASSSDRGPGETQYF.

The chain links TRBV7-9 to TRBJ1-1, with 11 bases that match TRBD1. Germline V CDR1 and CDR2: SEHNR, FQNEAQ (reference sequence). The CDR3 extends over 14 amino acids. The ends lost 5 bases at V and 9 bases at J; junction bases unmatched: 8. The CDR3 is CASSQGQGVPQAFF. In DNA form, the CDR3 reads TGTGCCAGCAGCCAGGGACAGGGGGTACCGCAAGCTTTCTTT.

The rearrangement links TRBV6-5 to TRBJ1-1; the D gene is possibly TRBD1 (5 bases). There are 12 residues in the CDR3. The V gene's germline CDR1 is MNHEY and CDR2 SVGAGI. V was shortened by 4 bases and J by 5 bases, with 8 bases between the two germline ends. The CDR3 loop is CASSFKGTEAFF. The CDR3, as DNA: TGTGCCAGCAGTTTTAAGGGGACTGAAGCTTTCTTT.

A few counts support this clone. J is TRBJ1-2 and V is TRBV5-1, with D maybe TRBD1 (5 bases). The germline V and J ends were trimmed by 0 bases and 4 bases, with 13 bases remaining between them. The CDR3 is made up of 15 amino acids. CDR1 is SGHRS and CDR2 is YFSETQ in the germline V gene. The CDR3 bases are TGCGCCAGCAGCTTGGGCCAGGGCTTTGGCTATGGCTACACCTTC. Protein product: CASSLGQGFGYGYTF. Filled out from reference TRBV5-1 and TRBJ1-2, the complete variable domain reads KAGVTQTPRYLIKTRGQQVTLSCSPISGHRSVSWYQQTPGQGLQFLFEYFSETQRNKGNFPGRFSGRQFSNSRSEMNVSTLELGDSALYLCASSLGQGFGYGYTFGSGTRLTVV.

A remark on this clone: This sample also contains other DNA sequences that code for the same CDR3. V usage is TRBV7-9 and J usage is TRBJ1-1; unclear D gene. The germline V gene encodes CDR1 SEHNR and CDR2 FQNEAQ (reference sequence). Trimming took 0 bases from V and 2 from J, leaving 10 bases between them. There are 15 residues in the CDR3. DNA for the CDR3: TGTGCCAGCAGCTTAGCGAGAGGTGTTAACACTGAAGCTTTCTTT. Translated, it gives CASSLARGVNTEAFF.

Comments on this clone: Other DNA sequences in the sample encode the same CDR3. The chain couples TRBV5-1 to TRBJ1-1, with unresolved D. CDR1 is SGHRS, CDR2 YFSETQ, per germline. The CDR3 spans 14 residues. The germline V and J ends were trimmed by 1 base and 1 base, with 8 bases remaining between them. In DNA form, the CDR3 reads TGCGCCAGCAGCTTGAGTTCCGGGAACACTGAAGCTTTCTTT. This sequence encodes CASSLSSGNTEAFF.

The chain combines TRBV10-3 with TRBJ2-3; 13 nucleotides match TRBD2. CDR1 is ENHRY and CDR2 is SYGVKD in the germline V gene. Trimming took 9 bases from V and 4 from J; bases not matched to a gene: 7. The CDR3 covers 15 residues. This CDR3 is CAMRTSGSLSDTQYF. CDR3 DNA: TGTGCCATGAGGACTAGCGGGAGTTTATCAGATACGCAGTATTTT.

Notes on this clone: At one end the junction does not follow the germline gene, possibly because of a read error. V gene TRBV4-1 combines with J gene TRBJ2-1; TRBD1 aligns across 10 bases. The CDR3 has 12 amino acids. CDR1 MGHRA and CDR2 YSYEKL come from the germline V gene. The CDR3 protein is CASSHPTGGLIF. The CDR3 coding sequence is TGCGCCAGCAGCCACCCGACAGGGGGCTTAATCTTC.

The gene calls are TRBV7-9 and TRBJ1-1, with D unclear. Germline-derived CDR1 and CDR2 are SEHNR and FQNEAQ (reference sequence). This CDR3 has 14 residues. Trimming stripped 5 bases from V and 1 base from J, with 11 bases between. The CDR3 sequence: CASSLLAGNTEAFF. As DNA, the CDR3 is TGTGCCAGCAGCCTTTTGGCGGGGAACACTGAAGCTTTCTTT.

J is TRBJ1-1 and V is TRBV25-1; D gene uncertain. V lost 6 bases to trimming and J lost 10 bases, with 15 bases between them. Germline V gene sequence: CDR1 MGHDK, CDR2 SYGVNS. CDR3 length: 12 amino acids. CDR3 DNA: TGTGCCAGCAGCCTAAGCGGAGGACTAGCTTTCTTT. Its protein is CASSLSGGLAFF.

The rearrangement uses TRBV5-5 and TRBJ2-7; 7 nucleotides match TRBD1. The CDR3 has 13 residues. V was pared by 4 bases and J by 6 bases, with 7 bases of the junction left unmatched. Looked up from germline, CDR1 is SGHKS and CDR2 is YYEKEE (reference sequence). CDR3 region: CASSGGTGVEQYF. CDR3 bases: TGTGCCAGCAGCGGGGGAACAGGGGTCGAGCAGTACTTC.

This chain links TRBV2 with TRBJ2-2, with 10 bases matching TRBD2. The CDR3 sequence is 15 residues long. J lost 5 bases, V lost 2 bases, and 2 bases had no gene match. Looked up from germline, CDR1 is SNHLY and CDR2 is FYNNEI. CDR3 in amino acids: CASSELAGVTGELFF. CDR3 DNA sequence: TGTGCCAGCAGTGAACTAGCGGGAGTTACCGGGGAGCTGTTTTTT.

The chain recombines TRBV5-4 with TRBJ2-3; 9 nucleotides line up with TRBD2. Germline CDR1 reads SGHNT; CDR2 reads YYREEE (reference sequence). There are 18 residues in the CDR3. Germline trimming cut 4 bases from V and 2 bases from J; bases unmatched to any gene: 14. The CDR3 coding sequence is TGTGCCAGCAGCCGGCCTGACCCTAGCGGGGAACCCACAGATACGCAGTATTTT. Translation gives CASSRPDPSGEPTDTQYF.

V is TRBV6-5 and J is TRBJ1-5, with TRBD1 matching over 8 bases. The CDR3 contains 14 residues. Losses at the gene ends were 5 bases for V and 4 bases for J; bases not matched to a gene: 4. Germline V CDR1 and CDR2: MNHEY, SVGAGI. Here the CDR3 reads CASSQGARNQPQHF. The CDR3 DNA follows: TGTGCCAGCAGTCAGGGGGCGAGGAATCAGCCCCAGCATTTT.

This clone was seen a handful of times. The chain employs TRBV6-5 and TRBJ2-5; a possible D gene is TRBD1 (7 bases). Germline V gene data show CDR1 as MNHEY and CDR2 as SVGAGI. V gave up 5 bases and J gave up 8 bases, with 15 bases separating them. This CDR3 region has 13 residues. The CDR3 DNA is TGTGCCAGCAGTGGGGGGACAGCGGTCACCCAGTACTTC. As protein: CASSGGTAVTQYF.

The chain uses TRBV5-4 and TRBJ2-2; 11 nucleotides line up with TRBD2. The V gene end was trimmed by 5 bases and the J gene end by 4 bases; junction bases not matched to a gene: 4. Germline V gene sequence: CDR1 SGHNT, CDR2 YYREEE (reference sequence). The CDR3 loop spans 15 amino acids. The CDR3 reads CASSLAGGGTGELFF. The CDR3 nucleotides are TGTGCCAGCAGTCTAGCGGGAGGCGGCACCGGGGAGCTGTTTTTT. The whole variable domain, filled in from reference TRBV5-4 and TRBJ2-2, reads ETGVTQSPTHLIKTRGQQVTLRCSSQSGHNTVSWYQQALGQGPQFIFQYYREEENGRGNFPPRFSGLQFPNYSSELNVNALELDDSALYLCASSLAGGGTGELFFGEGSRLTVL.

The chain is built from TRBV16 and TRBJ1-6; D is perhaps TRBD1 (6 bases). The V gene lost 7 bases and the J gene lost 1 base, with 14 bases spanning the gap. This CDR3 has 16 amino acids. The germline V gene has CDR1 KGHSY and CDR2 FQNENV. DNA of the CDR3: TGTGCCAGCATCAGCCTAGGGGGATCCTATAATTCACCCCTCCACTTT. Encoded protein: CASISLGGSYNSPLHF. Looking up the rest from reference TRBV16 and TRBJ1-6 gives the full variable domain: GEEVAQTPKHLVRGEGQKAKLYCAPIKGHSYVFWYQQVLKNEFKFLISFQNENVFDETGMPKERFSAKCLPNSPCSLEIQATKLEDSAVYFCASISLGGSYNSPLHFGNGTRLTVT.

The chain combines TRBV30 with TRBJ1-2; D not certain. CDR1 and CDR2 (germline): GTSNPN, SVGIG (reference sequence). This CDR3 spans 12 amino acids. Trimming pared 1 base from V and 2 bases from J, leaving 5 bases between. In DNA, the CDR3 is TGTGCCTGGAGTGCGCAGAACTATGGCTACACCTTC. This translates into CAWSAQNYGYTF.

V usage is TRBV6-5 and J usage is TRBJ2-1, with D perhaps matching TRBD1 (6 bases). Trimming removed 2 bases at V and 2 bases at J, with 7 bases between. This CDR3 spans 14 amino acids. The germline V gene has CDR1 MNHEY and CDR2 SVGAGI. The CDR3 DNA follows: TGTGCCAGCAGTTACGGGACAACCTACAATGAGCAGTTCTTC. This codes for CASSYGTTYNEQFF.

The chain has TRBV21-1 and TRBJ2-7; the D call in the table, TRBD1, was not verified against the DNA. TRBV21-1 is shown as a pseudogene. The CDR3 spans 14 residues. This CDR3 is CARFQVAPPYEQYF. The CDR3 DNA follows: TGTGCCCGCTTCCAGGTCGCTCCCCCCTACGAGCAGTACTTC.

CDR3 sequence reads: CASSLATSGPGEQYF. In DNA form, the CDR3 reads TGTGCCAGCAGCTTAGCGACTAGCGGACCGGGCGAGCAGTACTTC. This chain uses TRBV7-9 with TRBJ2-7; TRBD2 aligns across 9 bases. Germline V gene lookup returns CDR1 SEHNR and CDR2 FQNEAQ (reference sequence). V lost 0 bases, J lost 6 bases, and 6 bases stayed unmatched. This CDR3 comprises 15 residues. Supplemented by reference TRBV7-9 and TRBJ2-7, the full variable domain reads DTGVSQNPRHKITKRGQNVTFRCDPISEHNRLYWYRQTLGQGPEFLTYFQNEAQLEKSRLLSDRFSAERPKGSFSTLEIQRTEQGDSAMYLCASSLATSGPGEQYFGPGTRLTVT.

The rearrangement links TRBV19 to TRBJ1-2, with a possible D match to TRBD1 (5 bases). The CDR3 spans 12 residues. V dropped 7 bases and J dropped 6 bases, with 12 bases sitting between them. Per the germline V gene, CDR1 is LNHDA and CDR2 is SQIVND (reference sequence). The CDR3 loop is CASTKWGDGYTF. CDR3 DNA sequence: TGTGCCAGTACCAAGTGGGGGGATGGCTACACCTTC.

The J gene is TRBJ2-7, the V gene TRBV7-9, with D uncertain. Trimming shortened V by 5 bases and J by 3 bases, and 8 bases separated the two germline ends. CDR3 size: 12 residues. Germline V gene lookup returns CDR1 SEHNR and CDR2 FQNEAQ (reference sequence). CDR3: CASSLRSYEQYF. The CDR3 DNA is TGTGCCAGCAGCCTTAGGAGCTACGAGCAGTACTTC. Full variable domain (outside the CDR3, taken from reference TRBV7-9 and TRBJ2-7): DTGVSQNPRHKITKRGQNVTFRCDPISEHNRLYWYRQTLGQGPEFLTYFQNEAQLEKSRLLSDRFSAERPKGSFSTLEIQRTEQGDSAMYLCASSLRSYEQYFGPGTRLTVT.

The rearrangement joins TRBV5-1 to TRBJ2-1; TRBD2 matches at 14 bases. The CDR3 loop spans 16 amino acids. The germline V gene has CDR1 SGHRS and CDR2 YFSETQ. With V trimmed by 0 bases and J by 8 bases, 4 bases remained unmatched. CDR3 residues: CASSLETSGGAHEQFF. Written as DNA, the CDR3 is TGCGCCAGCAGCTTGGAGACTAGCGGGGGGGCACATGAGCAGTTCTTC.

The V call is TRBV7-3, the J call TRBJ1-1; weak D call: TRBD1 (5 bases). The CDR3 covers 13 residues. CDR1 SGHTA and CDR2 FQGTGA come from the germline V gene. Deletions cut 4 bases from V and 4 bases from J, with 10 bases between. The CDR3 DNA sequence: TGTGCCAGCAGCTCGCAGGGTTCCACTGAAGCTTTCTTT. Amino acid sequence: CASSSQGSTEAFF.